This entry lists 30 T cell receptor beta chains sequenced from one sample in a study. The sorted Tregs were CD4+CD25+CD127-/low cells. Each CDR3 protein gets one entry after TCRdb re-called the 5' RACE reads with MiXCR. The sample lists some 9,200 distinct CDR3 sequences, 45% to 70% occurring once. Sequenced sample: Tregs sorted from a lymph node. Receptors originate from a female donor with breast cancer.

The chain has TRBV7-2 and TRBJ2-3, with a weak D call TRBD2 (6 bases). Germline CDR1 and CDR2: SGHTA and FQGNSA. Trimming stripped 2 bases from V and 1 base from J, with 10 bases between. The CDR3 has 15 residues. CDR3 in amino acids: CASSLLTRGTDTQYF. CDR3 DNA: TGTGCCAGCAGCTTATTGACTAGAGGCACAGATACGCAGTATTTT. Using reference TRBV7-2 and TRBJ2-3 for the parts outside the CDR3, the full variable domain is GAGVSQSPSNKVTEKGKDVELRCDPISGHTALYWYRQSLGQGLEFLIYFQGNSAPDKSGLPSDRFSAERTGGSVSTLTIQRTQQEDSAVYLCASSLLTRGTDTQYFGPGTRLTVL.

This clonotype was observed a single time. This chain joins TRBV12-3 or TRBV12-4 and TRBJ1-5; a weak D match, TRBD1 (5 bases). The germline V and J ends were trimmed by 7 bases and 6 bases, with 13 bases remaining between them. The CDR3 loop spans 13 amino acids. CDR3 DNA: TGTGCCAGCACTCAGGGTTGGGGTCAGCCCCAGCATTTT. Amino acid sequence: CASTQGWGQPQHF.

In its sample, this clonotype is medium-sized. CDR3 residues: CASSSGLAVSPTDTQYF. For the CDR3, the DNA is TGCGCCAGCAGCTCCGGACTAGCGGTTTCCCCGACAGATACGCAGTATTTT. This sequence joins TRBV5-1 and TRBJ2-3; TRBD2 agrees at 10 bases. The CDR3 is 17 residues long. Trimming cost V 3 bases and J 3 bases; bases outside gene matches: 10. CDR1 and CDR2 from the germline V gene are SGHRS and YFSETQ.

The chain joins TRBV20-1 to TRBJ1-1; D ambiguous. The CDR3 covers 12 residues. Germline loops: CDR1 DFQATT, CDR2 SNEGSKA (reference sequence). V was pared by 1 base and J by 3 bases, with 6 bases between. For the CDR3, the DNA is TGCAGTGCTAGAGGACGTGACACTGAAGCTTTCTTT. Translation: CSARGRDTEAFF.

V and J are TRBV29-1 and TRBJ1-1; 8 nucleotides match TRBD1. Germline V gene data show CDR1 as SQVTM and CDR2 as ANQGSEA. V was clipped by 5 bases and J by 0 bases; unmatched bases: 5. The CDR3 is made up of 14 amino acids. The CDR3 DNA reads TGCAGCGTTACACCGGGACAGGTGAACACTGAAGCTTTCTTT. This codes for CSVTPGQVNTEAFF.

The chain recombines TRBV5-1 with TRBJ1-1; TRBD1 matches 7 bases. J lost 0 bases, V lost 8 bases, and 7 bases had no gene match. Germline CDR1 SGHRS, CDR2 YFSETQ. The CDR3 loop spans 14 amino acids. This chain's CDR3 is CARGTENVNTEAFF. The CDR3 nucleotides are TGCGCCAGAGGGACAGAAAACGTGAACACTGAAGCTTTCTTT.

The chain has TRBV3-1 and TRBJ2-7; 9 bases line up with TRBD2. This CDR3 is 14 amino acids long. With 3 bases clipped from V and 4 bases from J, the junction kept 4 bases outside the gene matches. The germline gives CDR1 LGHDT, CDR2 YNNKEL (reference sequence). The CDR3 DNA is TGTGCCAGCAGCCATAGCGGGAGTCAGTACGAGCAGTACGTC. Protein sequence: CASSHSGSQYEQYV.

The J gene is TRBJ1-2, the V gene TRBV28; D gene uncertain. The V gene lost 7 bases and the J gene lost 2 bases, with 17 bases spanning the gap. CDR3 size: 15 residues. Germline assignment: CDR1 MDHEN and CDR2 SYDVKM. The CDR3 loop is CASNVGQAGNYGYTF. The DNA for the CDR3 is TGTGCCAGCAACGTGGGTCAAGCGGGGAACTATGGCTACACCTTC.

The chain combines TRBV5-1 with TRBJ2-7; D is ambiguous. Germline V gives CDR1 SGHRS, CDR2 YFSETQ. Trimming left V 2 bases short and J 7 bases short, with 16 bases between. This CDR3 has 14 residues. CDR3 DNA: TGCGCCAGCAGCTTAAATACAGTGGGGTTGGAGCAGTACTTC. As protein: CASSLNTVGLEQYF.

This clonotype turned up a few times. The V call is TRBV7-9, the J call TRBJ2-7; D may be TRBD1 (6 bases). The CDR3 extends over 15 amino acids. V dropped 3 bases and J dropped 1 base, with 13 bases sitting between them. CDR1 is SEHNR, CDR2 FQNEAQ, per germline (reference sequence). CDR3 DNA sequence: TGTGCCAGCAGCTTCTACCGGGACACTTCCTACGAGCAGTACTTC. As protein: CASSFYRDTSYEQYF.

The sample holds a few counts of this clonotype. The rearrangement uses TRBV5-5 and TRBJ1-2, with TRBD1 as a possible D gene (5 bases). The CDR3 has 13 residues. The V gene's germline CDR1 is SGHKS and CDR2 YYEKEE (reference sequence). Trimming shortened V by 2 bases and J by 6 bases, and 11 bases separated the two germline ends. CDR3 region: CASSLQEANGYTF. CDR3 DNA: TGTGCCAGCAGCTTACAGGAAGCCAATGGCTACACCTTC.

This clonotype has a handful of counts. V is TRBV9 and J is TRBJ2-5; 7 nucleotides line up with TRBD2. After removal of 0 bases from V and 3 bases from J, the junction contained 11 bases not matched to a gene. The CDR3 totals 17 residues. Germline loops: CDR1 SGDLS, CDR2 YYNGEE. The CDR3 region is CASSVDPPGGHKETQYF. The DNA for the CDR3 is TGTGCCAGCAGCGTAGACCCCCCGGGAGGTCACAAAGAGACCCAGTACTTC.

This clonotype is a singleton in its sample. The chain combines TRBV11-3 with TRBJ2-7; 7 bases are a match to TRBD1. J was trimmed by 3 bases and V by 1 base; bases with no gene match: 6. Germline V gene data show CDR1 as SGHNT and CDR2 as YENEEA. The CDR3 covers 15 residues. The CDR3 DNA sequence: TGTGCCAGCAGCTTAGTCTTCCGGGACAGCTACGAGCAGTACGTC. This translates into CASSLVFRDSYEQYV.

Only a few counts were recorded for this clonotype. The genes are TRBV20-1 and TRBJ1-2; D is ambiguous. The V end was cut by 5 bases, the J end by 1 base, with 5 bases between. The CDR3 spans 11 residues. CDR1 and CDR2 from the germline V gene are DFQATT and SNEGSKA (reference sequence). In DNA, the CDR3 is TGCAGTGCTTCAAGTAACTATGGCTACACCTTC. This codes for CSASSNYGYTF.

The chain joins TRBV9 to TRBJ2-2; the match to TRBD2 covers 12 bases. The J segment lost 4 bases and the V segment lost 2 bases, leaving 12 bases of the junction unmatched. The CDR3 contains 19 residues. Germline values: CDR1 SGDLS, CDR2 YYNGEE. Here the CDR3 reads CASSVTPLAGGMVTGELFF. The CDR3 DNA is TGTGCCAGCAGCGTCACTCCACTAGCGGGAGGAATGGTCACCGGGGAGCTGTTTTTT.

J is TRBJ2-2 and V is TRBV4-3, with no clear D. The CDR3 totals 15 residues. The V gene's germline CDR1 is LGHNA and CDR2 YSLEER. Trimming took off 0 bases at V and 7 bases at J, with 12 bases between the two ends. In DNA, the CDR3 is TGCGCCAGCAGCCAAGATCTGGGGTTCGGCGGGGAGCTGTTTTTT. Its translation: CASSQDLGFGGELFF.

This sequence joins TRBV5-1 and TRBJ2-5, with a tentative D call TRBD1 (6 bases). Per the germline V gene, CDR1 is SGHRS and CDR2 is YFSETQ. Trimming stripped 5 bases from V and 2 bases from J, with 16 bases between. The CDR3 runs 15 residues. DNA for the CDR3: TGCGCCAGCAGGGACAGACCGGCCCCGCAAGAGACCCAGTACTTC. Protein sequence: CASRDRPAPQETQYF.

This clonotype was detected only a few times. The chain uses TRBV12-3 or TRBV12-4 and TRBJ2-7, with D perhaps matching TRBD1 (6 bases). This CDR3 has 16 residues. V was shortened by 5 bases and J by 0 bases, with 17 bases between the two germline ends. DNA for the CDR3: TGTGCCAGCAGTCCAACAGGGTCCCCAAGCTCCTACGAGCAGTACGTC. This encodes CASSPTGSPSSYEQYV.

This chain joins TRBV9 and TRBJ2-7, with D possibly being TRBD2 (6 bases). The ends were cut back, 4 bases at V and 1 base at J, with 12 bases in the middle. The V gene's germline CDR1 is SGDLS and CDR2 YYNGEE. The CDR3 sequence is 14 residues long. The CDR3 DNA reads TGTGCCAGCAGCCCGGCGGGGCAGTCCTACGAGCAGTACTTC. It translates to CASSPAGQSYEQYF.

The chain is built from TRBV20-1 and TRBJ1-2, with TRBD1 identical over 7 bases. Per germline, CDR1 DFQATT and CDR2 SNEGSKA (reference sequence). Germline trimming cut 4 bases from V and 8 bases from J; bases unmatched to any gene: 4. This CDR3 region has 11 residues. The CDR3 loop is CSATGGWGYTF. CDR3 coding DNA: TGCAGTGCTACAGGGGGATGGGGCTACACCTTC.

The rearrangement links TRBV5-1 to TRBJ2-1; tentatively, D is TRBD1 (6 bases). The CDR3 spans 15 residues. Trimming took 6 bases from V and 1 from J, leaving 14 bases between them. In germline, CDR1 is SGHRS, CDR2 YFSETQ. The CDR3 nucleotides are TGCGCCAGCAATTCGTTCCAGGGGTCCTACAATGAGCAGTTCTTC. It yields the protein CASNSFQGSYNEQFF.

This clonotype was recorded only once. A read error is possible here, since a much larger clone lies one base away. The rearrangement uses TRBV20-1 and TRBJ2-5, with 10 nucleotides matching TRBD2. Per germline, CDR1 DFQATT and CDR2 SNEGSKA (reference sequence). The CDR3 is 19 amino acids. This CDR3 is CSARDLNGRRLAGQETQYF. The CDR3 DNA is TGCAGTGCAAGAGATCTCAACGGACGGAGACTAGCGGGTCAAGAGACCCAGTACTTC.

The chain uses TRBV7-3 and TRBJ2-2; D is undetermined. V lost 3 bases and J 7 bases, leaving 6 bases between the germline ends. The V gene's germline CDR1 is SGHTA and CDR2 FQGTGA. The CDR3 totals 12 residues. The CDR3 loop reads CASSFFDGELFF. CDR3 bases: TGTGCCAGCAGCTTTTTTGACGGGGAGCTGTTTTTT.

The CDR3 sequence: CASSQGAQGFRGYTF. CDR3 nucleotides: TGCGCCAGCAGCCAAGGTGCGCAGGGCTTTAGGGGCTACACCTTC. This sequence joins TRBV4-3 and TRBJ1-2; D perhaps matches TRBD1 (5 bases). The CDR3 contains 15 residues. The germline V gene has CDR1 LGHNA and CDR2 YSLEER. Deletions cut 1 base from V and 8 bases from J, with 17 bases between.

The chain couples TRBV7-9 to TRBJ2-7; D is possibly TRBD1 or TRBD2 (5 bases each). There are 19 residues in the CDR3. Germline V gene data show CDR1 as SEHNR and CDR2 as FQNEAQ (reference sequence). V lost 6 bases, J lost 0 bases, and 27 bases lay in between. The CDR3 nucleotides are TGTGCCAGCAGTCACACCGGGACCGACGATTCCAAAAACTCCTACGAGCAGTACTTC. It encodes CASSHTGTDDSKNSYEQYF.

This clonotype was observed a handful of times. This sequence joins TRBV29-1 and TRBJ2-2, with D perhaps matching TRBD1 (5 bases). Deletions cut 2 bases from V and 5 bases from J, with 6 bases between. Germline CDR1 is SQVTM and CDR2 is ANQGSEA. The CDR3 extends over 12 amino acids. CDR3: CSVEYRTGELFF. In DNA, the CDR3 is TGCAGCGTTGAATACAGGACCGGGGAGCTGTTTTTT.

The genes are TRBV6-5 and TRBJ2-7, with 7 bases aligning to TRBD2. The CDR3 totals 15 residues. Germline CDR1 is MNHEY and CDR2 is SVGAGI. V shed 0 bases and J 6 bases; nucleotides not matched to a gene: 8. The CDR3 nucleotides are TGTGCCAGCAGTTACTCGCGGGGGACGGGGGGCGAGCAGTACGTC. Its protein product is CASSYSRGTGGEQYV.

The chain uses TRBV3-1 and TRBJ1-5; D ambiguous. Trimming cost V 1 base and J 4 bases, with 5 bases left between them. The CDR3 spans 13 residues. The germline V gene encodes CDR1 LGHDT and CDR2 YNNKEL (reference sequence). CDR3 loop: CASSQGANQPQHF. CDR3 nucleotide sequence: TGTGCCAGCAGCCAAGGCGCTAATCAGCCCCAGCATTTT.

The rearrangement joins TRBV27 to TRBJ2-7; D not certain. V was shortened by 5 bases and J by 6 bases, with 20 bases between the two germline ends. This CDR3 spans 15 amino acids. Germline lookup yields CDR1 MNHEY and CDR2 SMNVEV (reference sequence). This chain's CDR3 is CASSPTPRSPAEQYV. CDR3 DNA: TGTGCCAGCAGTCCAACACCCCGCTCTCCGGCCGAGCAGTACGTC.

This chain links TRBV7-6 with TRBJ2-2, with D perhaps matching TRBD1 (6 bases). Per the germline V gene, CDR1 is SGHVS and CDR2 is FNYEAQ. V was cut by 5 bases and J by 4 bases, with 20 bases left in between. CDR3 length: 17 residues. CDR3 DNA sequence: TGTGCCAGCAGCCCAAAGTTCCGACAGGAGAGCACCGGGGAGCTGTTTTTT. This translates into CASSPKFRQESTGELFF.